The entry below describes one T cell receptor (beta chain). What it recognizes is unknown. MiXCR, run by TCRdb on the 5' RACE reads, gives a single entry per CDR3 protein. The sample carries hundreds of thousands of distinct CDR3 sequences, roughly 8% recorded once. CDR1 LNHNV and CDR2 YYDKDF come from the germline V gene (reference sequence). The CDR3 runs to 15 residues. V lost 5 bases and J 1 base, leaving 12 bases between the germline ends. The data were obtained in a study of T cells after yellow fever vaccination. Study-wide points: Weaker, the secondary response peaked sooner, at day 5 versus 15.

J is TRBJ1-3 and V is TRBV15; D unresolved. This TCR was recovered from a man between 18 and 29 years old who received the YFV17D yellow fever vaccine. Sequencing used PBMCs, obtained about 49 days after the first yellow fever vaccination. The CDR3 region is CATSPRWGSGNTIYF. CDR3 DNA sequence: TGTGCCACCAGCCCTAGGTGGGGATCTGGAAACACCATATATTTT.